Sequencing of this T cell receptor (beta chain) was carried out in a study of cytomegalovirus exposure and HLA in healthy donors. Whole-study results and caveats: Accurate prediction of HLA-A and HLA-B alleles (for most subjects) was reportedly achieved from TCR beta sequences.

The CDR3 has 13 residues. V lost 3 bases and J 4 bases, leaving 7 bases between the germline ends. The germline V gene has CDR1 WSHSY and CDR2 SAAADI. Primers: 60 Vbeta forward and 13 Jbeta reverse. Assay: immunoSEQ multiplex PCR; the TCRdb copy retains only in-frame clones and omits some. This table has 200,000 to 250,000 clones, around 75% appearing once. Concerning this clone itself: The antigen is not known.

Each donor was nominally healthy when sampled (though unrecorded immune exposures were likely). This clonotype originated in a woman aged 25 to 39 in good health and CMV-seronegative. The gene calls are TRBV10-2 and TRBJ1-5, with a weak D call TRBD1 (5 bases). Sample: PBMCs. For the CDR3, the DNA is TGCGCCAGCAGTGACAGGGTAAATCAGCCCCAGCATTTT. Its protein product is CASSDRVNQPQHF.